This T cell receptor beta chain came from a study of blood T cell repertoires in COVID-19. Study as a whole: Acute and convalescent COVID-19 specimens originated in the United States, Italy and Spain. PBMCs, B-cell-depleted T cells, or T cells provided the cDNA or gDNA that made up the material.

Methods used by the authors: Using reference gene primer amplification, nucleated cell counts were estimated. The method was immunoSEQ multiplex PCR; TCRdb's version includes in-frame clones alone and lacks a portion of them. For V, J and clone size, that table is used; D and trimming come from the DNA. The table shows about 22,000 clones, with roughly four fifths occurring only once. The CDR3 runs to 17 residues. V was pared by 3 bases and J by 1 base, with 18 bases between. The germline V gene has CDR1 LNHDA and CDR2 SQIVND (reference sequence). The gene calls are TRBV19 and TRBJ1-1, with a weak D call TRBD1 (6 bases). The specimen was peripheral blood. This TCR derives from a man in his 70s with acute or convalescent COVID-19. Here the CDR3 reads CASSIHRVLAPNTEAFF. The CDR3 DNA follows: TGTGCCAGTAGTATCCACAGGGTATTGGCGCCGAACACTGAAGCTTTCTTT.